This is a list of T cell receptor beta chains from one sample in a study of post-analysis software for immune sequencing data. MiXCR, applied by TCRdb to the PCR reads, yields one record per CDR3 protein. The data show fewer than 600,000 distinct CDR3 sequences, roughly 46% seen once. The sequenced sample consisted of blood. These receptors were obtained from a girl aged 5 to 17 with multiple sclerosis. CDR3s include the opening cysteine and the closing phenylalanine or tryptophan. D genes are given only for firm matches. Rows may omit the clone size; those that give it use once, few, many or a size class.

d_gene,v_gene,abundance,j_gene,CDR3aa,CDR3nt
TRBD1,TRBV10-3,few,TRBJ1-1,CAIKGQGELVTEAFF,TGTGCCATCAAGGGACAGGGAGAGTTAGTGACTGAAGCTTTCTTT
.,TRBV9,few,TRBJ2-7,CASSVGTSSRYEQYF,TGTGCCAGCAGCGTAGGAACTAGCTCCCGCTACGAGCAGTACTTC
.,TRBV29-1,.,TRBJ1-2,CAGDSQRDNYGYTF,TGCGCGGGGGATTCGCAGCGCGACAACTATGGCTACACCTTC
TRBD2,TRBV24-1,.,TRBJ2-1,CATSDLTSGNEQFF,TGTGCCACCAGTGATTTGACTAGCGGGAATGAGCAGTTCTTC
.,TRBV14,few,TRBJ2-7,CASSGLEAKGEQYF,TGTGCCAGCAGCGGCCTAGAGGCCAAGGGCGAGCAGTACTTC
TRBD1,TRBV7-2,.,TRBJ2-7,CASSSRQGPDYEQYF,TGTGCCAGCAGCTCACGACAGGGCCCAGACTACGAGCAGTACTTC
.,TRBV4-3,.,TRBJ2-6,CASSQDPPGANVLTF,TGCGCCAGCAGCCAAGATCCACCTGGGGCCAACGTCCTGACTTTC
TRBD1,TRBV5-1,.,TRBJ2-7,CASSFPDRGRFDPYEQYF,TGCGCCAGCAGCTTCCCCGACAGGGGGCGTTTTGATCCCTACGAGCAGTACTTC
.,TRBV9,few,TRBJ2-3,CAGSVARRRSTDTQYF,TGTGCCGGCAGCGTAGCTCGGCGGAGAAGCACAGATACGCAGTATTTT
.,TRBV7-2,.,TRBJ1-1,CTSSLREGNTEAFF,TGTACCAGCAGCTTAAGGGAAGGGAACACTGAAGCTTTCTTT
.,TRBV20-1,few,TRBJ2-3,CSARPGTPSATDTQYF,TGCAGTGCTAGACCAGGGACCCCTAGTGCGACAGATACGCAGTATTTT
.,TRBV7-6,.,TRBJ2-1,CASSSLEGRSGRAAYNEQFF,TGTGCCAGCAGCTCCCTCGAGGGGCGGAGCGGCCGAGCTGCCTACAATGAGCAGTTCTTC
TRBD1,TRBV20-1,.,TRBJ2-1,CSARDPSRTGGNEQFF,TGCAGTGCTAGAGATCCGAGCCGAACAGGGGGCAATGAGCAGTTCTTC
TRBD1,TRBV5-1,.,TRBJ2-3,CASSFGKDRATPTDTQYF,TGCGCCAGCAGCTTTGGGAAGGACAGGGCTACCCCCACAGATACGCAGTATTTT
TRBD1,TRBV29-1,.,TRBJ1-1,CSVDPRTGGTEAFF,TGCAGCGTTGACCCGAGGACAGGGGGCACTGAAGCTTTCTTT
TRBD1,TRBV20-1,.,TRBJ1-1,CSAPPGTAYMNTEAFF,TGCAGTGCTCCTCCCGGGACAGCCTACATGAACACTGAAGCTTTCTTT
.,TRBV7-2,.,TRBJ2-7,CASSSFTKGSYEQYF,TGTGCCAGCAGCTCTTTTACAAAAGGCTCCTACGAGCAGTACTTC
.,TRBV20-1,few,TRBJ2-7,CSARVRDNTTYEQYF,TGCAGTGCTAGGGTTCGGGACAACACCACCTACGAGCAGTACTTC
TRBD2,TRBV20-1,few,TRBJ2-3,CSAAGTSGSTDTQYF,TGCAGTGCTGCCGGGACTAGCGGTTCCACAGATACGCAGTATTTT
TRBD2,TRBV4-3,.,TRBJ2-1,CASSQDLGLAGDYNEQFF,TGCGCCAGCAGCCAAGATCTCGGACTAGCGGGAGACTACAATGAGCAGTTCTTC
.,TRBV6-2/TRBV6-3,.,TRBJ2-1,CASSYTGGKNEQFF,TGTGCCAGCAGTTACACAGGAGGGAAGAATGAGCAGTTCTTC
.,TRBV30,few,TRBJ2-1,CAWSSPSSYNEQFF,TGTGCCTGGTCATCCCCGAGCTCCTACAATGAGCAGTTCTTC
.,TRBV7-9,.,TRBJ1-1,CASSPAGLSNTEAFF,TGTGCCAGCAGCCCTGCGGGACTATCGAACACTGAAGCTTTCTTT
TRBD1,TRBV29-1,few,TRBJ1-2,CSVPRDSDLANTF,TGCAGCGTCCCAAGGGACAGCGATCTGGCTAACACCTTC
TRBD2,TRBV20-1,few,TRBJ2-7,CSARSGRVYEQYF,TGCAGTGCTAGGAGCGGGAGGGTATACGAGCAGTACTTC
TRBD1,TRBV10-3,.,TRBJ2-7,CAISESFTGTGNSYEQYF,TGTGCCATCAGTGAGTCATTTACCGGGACAGGGAACTCCTACGAGCAGTACTTC
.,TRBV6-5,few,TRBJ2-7,CASSYGRTYEQYF,TGTGCCAGCAGTTATGGACGGACCTACGAGCAGTACTTC
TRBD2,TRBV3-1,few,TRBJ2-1,CASSQAGVSYNEQFF,TGTGCCAGCAGCCAGGCGGGAGTATCCTACAATGAGCAGTTCTTC
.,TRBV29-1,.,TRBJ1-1,CSAERGDTEAFF,TGCAGCGCCGAGCGGGGGGACACTGAAGCTTTCTTT
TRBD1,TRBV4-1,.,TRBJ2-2,CASSQDPGQGADGELFF,TGCGCCAGCAGCCAGGATCCGGGACAGGGGGCCGACGGGGAGCTGTTTTTT
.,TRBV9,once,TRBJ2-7,CASSGGSGRYNEQYF,TGTGCCAGCAGCGGGGGTAGCGGACGGTACAATGAGCAGTACTTC
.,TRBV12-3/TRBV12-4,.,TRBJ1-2,CASSSPSSYGYTF,TGTGCCAGCAGTTCCCCCTCCAGCTATGGCTACACCTTC
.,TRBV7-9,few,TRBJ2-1,CASSTVTTEQFF,TGTGCCAGCAGCACAGTCACCACTGAGCAGTTCTTC
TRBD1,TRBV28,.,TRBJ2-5,CASTTGTAQETQYF,TGTGCCAGCACCACAGGGACAGCCCAAGAGACCCAGTACTTC
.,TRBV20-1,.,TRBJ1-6,CSATYKSSYNSPLHF,TGCAGTGCTACCTATAAGAGCTCCTATAATTCACCCCTCCACTTT
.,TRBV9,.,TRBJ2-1,CASSRRQGPYNEQFF,TGTGCCAGCAGTCGCAGGCAGGGGCCCTACAATGAGCAGTTCTTC
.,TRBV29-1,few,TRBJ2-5,CSVEDTGSETQYF,TGCAGCGTTGAAGATACTGGGTCGGAGACCCAGTACTTC
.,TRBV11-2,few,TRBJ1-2,CASSSERSYGYTF,TGTGCCAGCAGCTCCGAACGGAGCTATGGCTACACCTTC
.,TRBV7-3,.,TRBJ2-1,CASSLVQRLEQFF,TGTGCCAGCAGCTTAGTACAGAGGCTTGAGCAGTTCTTC
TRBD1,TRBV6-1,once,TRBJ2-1,CASLRTGGLGEQFF,TGTGCCAGCCTCCGGACAGGGGGTCTGGGTGAGCAGTTCTTC
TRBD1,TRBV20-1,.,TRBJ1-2,CSARDGGQGHYGYTF,TGCAGTGCTAGAGATGGGGGACAGGGGCACTATGGCTACACCTTC
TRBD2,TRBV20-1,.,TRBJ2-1,CSARDPLAGGDYEQFF,TGCAGTGCTAGAGATCCGCTAGCGGGGGGGGACTATGAGCAGTTCTTC
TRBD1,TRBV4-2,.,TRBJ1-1,CASSQAGTVTEAFF,TGTGCCAGCAGCCAAGCCGGGACAGTCACTGAAGCTTTCTTT
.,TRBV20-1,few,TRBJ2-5,CSARDMNGRTAQETQYF,TGCAGTGCTAGAGATATGAACGGGAGAACCGCCCAAGAGACCCAGTACTTC
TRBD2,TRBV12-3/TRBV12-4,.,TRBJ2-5,CASSFSGRTQETQYF,TGTGCCAGCAGTTTCAGCGGGAGGACCCAAGAGACCCAGTACTTC
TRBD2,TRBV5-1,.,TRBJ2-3,CASSYSGTGTDTQYF,TGCGCCAGCAGCTATAGCGGGACCGGCACAGATACGCAGTATTTT
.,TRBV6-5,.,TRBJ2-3,CATTAAVHTQYF,TGTGCCACAACAGCCGCGGTGCATACGCAGTATTTT
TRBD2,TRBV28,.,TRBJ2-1,CASSLPGTSGTNEQFF,TGTGCCAGCAGTTTACCGGGGACTAGCGGGACCAATGAGCAGTTCTTC
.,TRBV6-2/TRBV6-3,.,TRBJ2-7,CASSYESGTLYEQYF,TGTGCCAGCAGTTACGAGTCAGGAACCCTCTACGAGCAGTACTTC
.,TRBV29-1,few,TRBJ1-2,CSGDGYTF,TGCAGCGGGGATGGCTACACCTTC
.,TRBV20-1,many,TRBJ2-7,CSPPAASSPYEQYF,TGCAGTCCCCCAGCGGCCTCCTCCCCTTACGAGCAGTACTTC
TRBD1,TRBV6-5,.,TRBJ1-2,CASSYSGQGYGYTF,TGTGCCAGCAGTTACTCGGGACAGGGGTATGGCTACACCTTC
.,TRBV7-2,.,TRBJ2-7,CASSTPTRSVEQYF,TGTGCCAGCAGCACGCCTACCCGAAGTGTCGAGCAGTACTTC
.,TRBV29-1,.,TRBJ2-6,CSVENRGTSSGANVLTF,TGCAGCGTTGAGAATAGGGGCACCAGCTCTGGGGCCAACGTCCTGACTTTC
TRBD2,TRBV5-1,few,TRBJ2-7,CASRTSGSYEQYF,TGCGCCAGCCGGACTAGCGGGTCCTACGAGCAGTACTTC
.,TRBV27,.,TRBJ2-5,CASKRGTLQETQYF,TGTGCCAGCAAAAGGGGGACCCTCCAAGAGACCCAGTACTTC